What follows are 14 T cell receptor beta chains derived from one specimen sequenced in a study of technical replicates of blood from several donors. Sequenced by immunoSEQ multiplex PCR; TCRdb stores in-frame clones only, minus some. The sample lists tens of thousands of clones; 92% were seen once. Sequencing was carried out using T cells isolated from PBMCs. These receptors were collected from a human donor in good health.

The chain recombines TRBV6-1 with TRBJ1-1, with D unresolved. V gave up 3 bases and J gave up 4 bases, with 12 bases separating them. From germline, CDR1 is MNHNS and CDR2 SASEGT. This CDR3 is built from 14 residues. The CDR3 loop is CASSDSTWSTEAFF. CDR3 coding DNA: TGTGCCAGCAGTGATTCGACTTGGAGCACTGAAGCTTTCTTT.

The chain carries TRBV10-3 and TRBJ2-7; 7 bases align to TRBD2. Germline CDR1 ENHRY, CDR2 SYGVKD. This CDR3 has 13 residues. The trim removed 6 bases at V and 0 bases at J, leaving 2 bases unmatched. DNA for the CDR3: TGTGCCATCAGCGGGGGGAGCTCCTACGAGCAGTACTTC. Protein: CAISGGSSYEQYF.

The gene calls are TRBV4-3 and TRBJ1-5, with 11 bases identical to TRBD1. CDR3 size: 18 residues. CDR1 and CDR2 from the germline V gene are LGHNA and YSLEER. J lost 6 bases, V lost 0 bases, and 10 bases had no gene match. The CDR3 sequence is CASSQEWDRGSSIQPQHF. In DNA, the CDR3 is TGCGCCAGCAGCCAAGAATGGGACAGGGGGTCGTCGATTCAGCCCCAGCATTTT.

This clone was recorded once. V is TRBV6-5 and J is TRBJ2-1, with TRBD2 as a possible D gene (6 bases). The V end lost 0 bases, the J end lost 7 bases, and 13 bases lay between the germline ends. The CDR3 length is 15 residues. CDR1 is MNHEY, CDR2 SVGAGI, per germline. CDR3 DNA: TGTGCCAGCAGTTACTCGAGCAGCGGGCTTAATGAGCAGTTCTTC. Translation gives CASSYSSSGLNEQFF.

V gene TRBV5-1 combines with J gene TRBJ1-1; weak D call: TRBD1 (6 bases). Germline CDR1 is SGHRS and CDR2 is YFSETQ. Between the trimmed V and J ends, which lost 7 bases and 4 bases, there was a span of 11 bases. This CDR3 contains 12 residues. CDR3: CASVGGGTEAFF. DNA of the CDR3: TGCGCCAGCGTAGGGGGGGGCACTGAAGCTTTCTTT.

The chain recombines TRBV9 with TRBJ2-2; possible D gene TRBD2, 6 bases. The CDR3 is made up of 14 amino acids. CDR1 is SGDLS and CDR2 is YYNGEE in the germline V gene. Trimming took off 0 bases at V and 7 bases at J, with 10 bases between the two ends. CDR3 protein: CASSVDGSVGELFF. The CDR3 coding sequence is TGTGCCAGCAGCGTAGACGGGAGTGTCGGGGAGCTGTTTTTT.

The sample holds a few counts of this clone. The chain recombines TRBV5-4 with TRBJ2-7; tentative D call: TRBD1 (7 bases). The CDR3 totals 15 residues. CDR1 and CDR2 (germline): SGHNT, YYREEE (reference sequence). V dropped 4 bases and J dropped 3 bases, with 17 bases sitting between them. The CDR3 nucleotides are TGTGCCAGCAGCCCCTACAGGGGACTCGGCTACGAGCAGTACTTC. Its protein is CASSPYRGLGYEQYF.

This chain links TRBV6-1 with TRBJ1-1; 7 nucleotides agree with TRBD1. Per germline, CDR1 MNHNS and CDR2 SASEGT. This CDR3 is built from 13 residues. V lost 4 bases, J lost 3 bases, and 2 bases stayed unmatched. The CDR3 sequence is CASSGRGDTEAFF. The CDR3 DNA follows: TGTGCCAGCAGTGGCAGGGGGGACACTGAAGCTTTCTTT.

This chain uses TRBV7-9 with TRBJ1-3; D remains ambiguous. CDR3 size: 15 residues. Germline CDR1 and CDR2: SEHNR and FQNEAQ (reference sequence). The V end was cut by 5 bases, the J end by 1 base, with 12 bases between. In DNA, the CDR3 is TGTGCCAGCAGCACCAAGGAGCCGTCTGGAAACACCATATATTTT. Translation: CASSTKEPSGNTIYF.

This clone has just one count. The chain combines TRBV7-9 with TRBJ2-3; 13 bases fit TRBD2. Unmatched junction bases numbered 3, after V lost 7 bases and J lost 2 bases. The CDR3 extends over 15 amino acids. The germline gives CDR1 SEHNR, CDR2 FQNEAQ (reference sequence). This chain's CDR3 is CASTGLAGVTDTQYF. Here the CDR3 DNA reads TGTGCCAGCACCGGACTAGCGGGGGTCACAGATACGCAGTATTTT.

The rearrangement joins TRBV6-5 to TRBJ2-7, with D hard to call. Trimming pared 5 bases from V and 7 bases from J, leaving 12 bases between. CDR1 is MNHEY, CDR2 SVGAGI, per germline. The CDR3 length is 12 residues. The CDR3 loop is CASSPNRWEQYF. The CDR3 region has the DNA TGTGCCAGCAGTCCTAACCGGTGGGAGCAGTACTTC.

The count of this clone is one. The rearrangement links TRBV5-1 to TRBJ1-2; 7 nucleotides agree with TRBD1. With V trimmed by 3 bases and J by 4 bases, 12 bases remained unmatched. This CDR3 comprises 16 residues. Germline CDR1 is SGHRS and CDR2 is YFSETQ. For the CDR3, the DNA is TGCGCCAGCAGCTCAAGGGACAGTTATAGAACCTATGGCTACACCTTC. Translation gives CASSSRDSYRTYGYTF.

This rearrangement joins TRBV19 to TRBJ2-2, with D uncertain. V was trimmed by 2 bases and J by 6 bases, leaving 7 bases between them. Germline-derived CDR1 and CDR2 are LNHDA and SQIVND (reference sequence). The CDR3 sequence is 13 residues long. For the CDR3, the DNA is TGTGCCAGTAGTATATCAGTCTCCGGGGAGCTGTTTTTT. Amino acid sequence: CASSISVSGELFF.

The chain couples TRBV19 to TRBJ1-1, with 7 bases matching TRBD1. V lost 6 bases, J lost 4 bases, and 11 bases stayed unmatched. Germline CDR1 LNHDA, CDR2 SQIVND (reference sequence). The CDR3 extends over 15 amino acids. CDR3 amino acids: CASRTTGVGVTEAFF. CDR3 DNA: TGTGCCAGTAGAACCACAGGGGTAGGTGTCACTGAAGCTTTCTTT. Complete variable domain (other parts from reference TRBV19 and TRBJ1-1): DGGITQSPKYLFRKEGQNVTLSCEQNLNHDAMYWYRQDPGQGLRLIYYSQIVNDFQKGDIAEGYSVSREKKESFPLTVTSAQKNPTAFYLCASRTTGVGVTEAFFGQGTRLTVV.